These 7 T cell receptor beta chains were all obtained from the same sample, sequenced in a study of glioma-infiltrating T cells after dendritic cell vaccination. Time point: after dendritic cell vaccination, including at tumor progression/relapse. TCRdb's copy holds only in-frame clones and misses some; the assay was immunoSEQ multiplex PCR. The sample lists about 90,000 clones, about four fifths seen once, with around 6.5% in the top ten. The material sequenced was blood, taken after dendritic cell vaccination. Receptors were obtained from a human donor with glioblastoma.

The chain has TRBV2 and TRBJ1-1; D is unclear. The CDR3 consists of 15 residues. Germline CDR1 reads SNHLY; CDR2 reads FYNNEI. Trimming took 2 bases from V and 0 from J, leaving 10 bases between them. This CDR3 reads CASSESYPMNTEAFF. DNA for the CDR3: TGTGCCAGCAGTGAATCCTACCCTATGAACACTGAAGCTTTCTTT. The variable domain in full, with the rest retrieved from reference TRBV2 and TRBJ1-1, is EPEVTQTPSHQVTQMGQEVILRCVPISNHLYFYWYRQILGQKVEFLVSFYNNEISEKSEIFDDQFSVERPDGSNFTLKIRSTKLEDSAMYFCASSESYPMNTEAFFGQGTRLTVV.

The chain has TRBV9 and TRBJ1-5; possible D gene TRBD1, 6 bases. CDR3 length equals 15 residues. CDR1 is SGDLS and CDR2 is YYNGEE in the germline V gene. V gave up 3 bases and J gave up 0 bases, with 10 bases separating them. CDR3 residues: CASSEGDNSNQPQHF. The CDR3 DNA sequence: TGTGCCAGCAGCGAAGGGGACAATAGCAATCAGCCCCAGCATTTT.

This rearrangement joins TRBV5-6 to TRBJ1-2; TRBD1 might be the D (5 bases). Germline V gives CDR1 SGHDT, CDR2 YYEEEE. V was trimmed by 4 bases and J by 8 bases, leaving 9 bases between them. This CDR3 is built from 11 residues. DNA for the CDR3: TGTGCCAGCAGCCGCCGACAGGGCTACACCTTC. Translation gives CASSRRQGYTF. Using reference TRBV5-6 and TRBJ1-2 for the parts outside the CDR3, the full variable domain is DAGVTQSPTHLIKTRGQQVTLRCSPKSGHDTVSWYQQALGQGPQFIFQYYEEEERQRGNFPDRFSGHQFPNYSSELNVNALLLGDSALYLCASSRRQGYTFGSGTRLTVV.

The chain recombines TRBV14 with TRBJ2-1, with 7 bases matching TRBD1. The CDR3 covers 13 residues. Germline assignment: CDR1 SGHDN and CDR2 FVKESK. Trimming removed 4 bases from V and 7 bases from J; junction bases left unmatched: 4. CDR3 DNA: TGTGCCAGCAGCCCGACAGGGAATAATGAGCAGTTCTTC. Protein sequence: CASSPTGNNEQFF.

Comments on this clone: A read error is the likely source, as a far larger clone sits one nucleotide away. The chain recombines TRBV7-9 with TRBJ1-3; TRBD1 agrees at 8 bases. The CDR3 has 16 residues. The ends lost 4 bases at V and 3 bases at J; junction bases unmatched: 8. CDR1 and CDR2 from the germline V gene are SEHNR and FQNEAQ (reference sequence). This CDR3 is CASSSWDRLRGNTIYF. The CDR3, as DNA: TGTGCCAGCAGCTCCTGGGACAGGCTACGTGGAAACACCATATATTTT.

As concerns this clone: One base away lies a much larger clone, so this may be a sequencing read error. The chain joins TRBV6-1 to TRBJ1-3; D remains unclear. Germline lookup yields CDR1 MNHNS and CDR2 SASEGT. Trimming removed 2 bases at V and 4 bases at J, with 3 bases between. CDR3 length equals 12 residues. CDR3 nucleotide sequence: TGTGCCAGCAGTGAACGGGGAAACACCATATATTTT. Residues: CASSERGNTIYF.

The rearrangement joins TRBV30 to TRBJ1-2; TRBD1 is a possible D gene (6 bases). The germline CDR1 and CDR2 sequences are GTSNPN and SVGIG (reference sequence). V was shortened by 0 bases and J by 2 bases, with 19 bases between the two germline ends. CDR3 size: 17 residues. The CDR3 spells CAWSVQFSGQSNYGYTF. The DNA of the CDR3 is TGTGCCTGGAGTGTACAGTTCAGCGGACAGTCAAACTATGGCTACACCTTC.